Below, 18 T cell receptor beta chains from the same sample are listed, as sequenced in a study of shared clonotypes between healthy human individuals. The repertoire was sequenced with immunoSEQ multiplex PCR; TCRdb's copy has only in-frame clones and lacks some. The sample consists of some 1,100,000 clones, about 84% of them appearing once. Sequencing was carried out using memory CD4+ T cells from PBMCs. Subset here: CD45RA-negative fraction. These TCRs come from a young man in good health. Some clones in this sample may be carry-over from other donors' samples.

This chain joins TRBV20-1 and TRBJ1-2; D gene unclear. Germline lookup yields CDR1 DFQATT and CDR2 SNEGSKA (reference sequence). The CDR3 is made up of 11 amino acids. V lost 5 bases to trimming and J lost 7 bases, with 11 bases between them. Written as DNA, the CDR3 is TGCAGTGCTGCTGCGGGTGCTGGCTACACCTTC. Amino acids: CSAAAGAGYTF.

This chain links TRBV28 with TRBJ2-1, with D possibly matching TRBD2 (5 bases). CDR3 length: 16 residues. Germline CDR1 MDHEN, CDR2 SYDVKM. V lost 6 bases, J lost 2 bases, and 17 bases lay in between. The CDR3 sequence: CASSRPIAITYNEQFF. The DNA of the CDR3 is TGTGCCAGCAGCCGTCCCATAGCGATCACCTACAATGAGCAGTTCTTC.

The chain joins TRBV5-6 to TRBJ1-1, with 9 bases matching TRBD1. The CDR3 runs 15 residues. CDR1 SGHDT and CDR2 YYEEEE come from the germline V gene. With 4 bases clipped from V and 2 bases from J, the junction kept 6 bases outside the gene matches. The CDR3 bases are TGTGCCAGCAGCGGGTCGACAGGGGGTAACACTGAAGCTTTCTTT. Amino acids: CASSGSTGGNTEAFF.

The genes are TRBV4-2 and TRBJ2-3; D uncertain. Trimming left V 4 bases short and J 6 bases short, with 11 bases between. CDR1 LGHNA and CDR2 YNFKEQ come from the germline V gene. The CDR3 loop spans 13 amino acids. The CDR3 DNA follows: TGTGCCAGCAGCCTCACTCCCCTGGATACGCAGTATTTT. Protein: CASSLTPLDTQYF.

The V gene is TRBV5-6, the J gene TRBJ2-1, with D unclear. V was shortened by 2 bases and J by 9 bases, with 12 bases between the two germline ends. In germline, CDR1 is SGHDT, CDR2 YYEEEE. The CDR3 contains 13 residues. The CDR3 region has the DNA TGTGCCAGCAGCTTTTTGGTAATGGGTGAGCAGTTCTTC. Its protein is CASSFLVMGEQFF.

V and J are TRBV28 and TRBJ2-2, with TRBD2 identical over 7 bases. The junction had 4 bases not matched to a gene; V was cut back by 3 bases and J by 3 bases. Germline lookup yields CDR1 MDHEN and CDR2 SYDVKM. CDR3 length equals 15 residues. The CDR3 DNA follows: TGTGCCAGCAGTTTGGGAGGGTCCTACACCGGGGAGCTGTTTTTT. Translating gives CASSLGGSYTGELFF.

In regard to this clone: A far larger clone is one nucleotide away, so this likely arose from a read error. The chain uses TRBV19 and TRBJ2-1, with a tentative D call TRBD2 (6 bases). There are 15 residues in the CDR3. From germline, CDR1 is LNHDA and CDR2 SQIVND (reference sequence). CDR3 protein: CANSIGLGRECEQFF. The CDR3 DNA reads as TGTGCCAATAGTATAGGTTTAGGACGGGAGTGTGAGCAGTTCTTC.

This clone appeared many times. CDR3: CASSLMAQQETQYF. The CDR3 nucleotides read TGCGCCAGCAGCTTGATGGCGCAACAAGAGACCCAGTACTTC. V gene TRBV5-1 combines with J gene TRBJ2-5; the D is unclear. This CDR3 contains 14 residues. Germline assignment: CDR1 SGHRS and CDR2 YFSETQ. V lost 1 base, J lost 2 bases, and 9 bases lay in between.

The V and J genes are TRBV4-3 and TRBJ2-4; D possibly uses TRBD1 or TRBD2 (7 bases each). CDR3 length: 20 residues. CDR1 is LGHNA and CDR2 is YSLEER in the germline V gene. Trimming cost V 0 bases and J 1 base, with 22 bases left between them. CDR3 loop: CASSQEAGQLAWGAKNIQYF. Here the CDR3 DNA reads TGCGCCAGCAGCCAAGAAGCGGGACAGCTGGCTTGGGGGGCCAAAAACATTCAGTACTTC.

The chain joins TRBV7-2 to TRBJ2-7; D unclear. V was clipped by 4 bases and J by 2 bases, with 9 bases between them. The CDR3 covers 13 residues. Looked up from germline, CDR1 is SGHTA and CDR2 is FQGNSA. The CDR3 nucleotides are TGTGCCAGCAGCTCCCAAATCACCTACGAGCAGTACTTC. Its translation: CASSSQITYEQYF. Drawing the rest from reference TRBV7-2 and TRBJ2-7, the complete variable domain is GAGVSQSPSNKVTEKGKDVELRCDPISGHTALYWYRQSLGQGLEFLIYFQGNSAPDKSGLPSDRFSAERTGGSVSTLTIQRTQQEDSAVYLCASSSQITYEQYFGPGTRLTVT.

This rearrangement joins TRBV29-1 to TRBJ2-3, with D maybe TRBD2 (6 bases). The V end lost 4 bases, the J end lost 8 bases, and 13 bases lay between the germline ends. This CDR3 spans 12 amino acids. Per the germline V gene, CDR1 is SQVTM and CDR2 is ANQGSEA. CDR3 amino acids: CSVGSGPPTQYF. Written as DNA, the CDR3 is TGCAGCGTTGGGAGCGGGCCTCCTACGCAGTATTTT.

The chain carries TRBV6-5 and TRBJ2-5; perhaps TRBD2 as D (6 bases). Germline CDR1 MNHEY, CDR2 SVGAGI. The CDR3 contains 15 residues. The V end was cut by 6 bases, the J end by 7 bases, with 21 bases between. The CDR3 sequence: CASSPQGQVGGTQYF. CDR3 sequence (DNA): TGTGCCAGCAGCCCACAAGGCCAGGTCGGGGGGACCCAGTACTTC.

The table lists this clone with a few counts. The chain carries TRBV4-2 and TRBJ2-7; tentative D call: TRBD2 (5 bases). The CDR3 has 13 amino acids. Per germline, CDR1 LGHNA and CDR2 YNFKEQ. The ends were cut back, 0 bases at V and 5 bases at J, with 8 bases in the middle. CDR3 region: CASSQDSANEQYF. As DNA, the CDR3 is TGTGCCAGCAGCCAAGATAGCGCAAACGAGCAGTACTTC.

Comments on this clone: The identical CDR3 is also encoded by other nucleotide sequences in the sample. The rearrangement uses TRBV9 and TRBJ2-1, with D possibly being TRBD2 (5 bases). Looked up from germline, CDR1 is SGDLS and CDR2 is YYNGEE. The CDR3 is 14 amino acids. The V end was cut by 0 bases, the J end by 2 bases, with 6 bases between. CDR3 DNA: TGTGCCAGCAGCGTAGCGGGAACCTACAATGAGCAGTTCTTC. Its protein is CASSVAGTYNEQFF.

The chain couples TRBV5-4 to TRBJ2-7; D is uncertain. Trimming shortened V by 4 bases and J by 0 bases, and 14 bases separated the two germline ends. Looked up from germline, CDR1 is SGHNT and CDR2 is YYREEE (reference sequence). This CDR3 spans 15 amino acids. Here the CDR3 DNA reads TGTGCCAGCAGCCCTCGGCAGGCCCTCTCCTACGAGCAGTACTTC. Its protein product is CASSPRQALSYEQYF.

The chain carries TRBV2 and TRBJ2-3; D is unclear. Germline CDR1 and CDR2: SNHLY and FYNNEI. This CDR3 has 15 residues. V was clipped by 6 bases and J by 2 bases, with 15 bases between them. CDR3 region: CASRDRQSITDTQYF. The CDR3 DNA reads TGTGCCAGCAGGGACCGCCAATCTATCACAGATACGCAGTATTTT.

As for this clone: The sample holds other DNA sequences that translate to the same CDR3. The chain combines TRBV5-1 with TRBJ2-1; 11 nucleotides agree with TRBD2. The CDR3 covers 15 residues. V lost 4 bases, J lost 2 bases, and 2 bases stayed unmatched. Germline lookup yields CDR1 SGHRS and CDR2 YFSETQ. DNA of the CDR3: TGCGCCAGCAGCCCGACTAGCGGGACCTACAATGAGCAGTTCTTC. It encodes CASSPTSGTYNEQFF. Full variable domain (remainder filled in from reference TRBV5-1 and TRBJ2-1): KAGVTQTPRYLIKTRGQQVTLSCSPISGHRSVSWYQQTPGQGLQFLFEYFSETQRNKGNFPGRFSGRQFSNSRSEMNVSTLELGDSALYLCASSPTSGTYNEQFFGPGTRLTVL.

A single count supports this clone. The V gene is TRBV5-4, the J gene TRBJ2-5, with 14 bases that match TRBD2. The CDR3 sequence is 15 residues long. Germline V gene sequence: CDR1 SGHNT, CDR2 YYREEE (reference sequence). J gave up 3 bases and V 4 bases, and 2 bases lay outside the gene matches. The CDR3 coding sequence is TGTGCCAGCAGCCCGGGACTAGCGGGGGAAGAGACCCAGTACTTC. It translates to CASSPGLAGEETQYF.